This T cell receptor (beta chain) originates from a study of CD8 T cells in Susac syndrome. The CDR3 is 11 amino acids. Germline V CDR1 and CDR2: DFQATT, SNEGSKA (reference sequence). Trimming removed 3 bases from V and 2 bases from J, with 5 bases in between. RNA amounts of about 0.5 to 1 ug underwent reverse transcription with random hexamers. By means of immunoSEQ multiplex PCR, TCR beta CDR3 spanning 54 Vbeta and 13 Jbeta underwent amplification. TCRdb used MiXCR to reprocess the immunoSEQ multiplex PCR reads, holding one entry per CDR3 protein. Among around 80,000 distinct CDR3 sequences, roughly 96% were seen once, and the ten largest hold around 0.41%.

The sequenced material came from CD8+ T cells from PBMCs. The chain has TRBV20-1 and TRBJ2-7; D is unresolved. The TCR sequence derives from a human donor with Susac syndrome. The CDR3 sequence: CSASETYEQYF. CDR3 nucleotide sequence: TGCAGTGCTAGCGAAACCTACGAGCAGTACTTC.